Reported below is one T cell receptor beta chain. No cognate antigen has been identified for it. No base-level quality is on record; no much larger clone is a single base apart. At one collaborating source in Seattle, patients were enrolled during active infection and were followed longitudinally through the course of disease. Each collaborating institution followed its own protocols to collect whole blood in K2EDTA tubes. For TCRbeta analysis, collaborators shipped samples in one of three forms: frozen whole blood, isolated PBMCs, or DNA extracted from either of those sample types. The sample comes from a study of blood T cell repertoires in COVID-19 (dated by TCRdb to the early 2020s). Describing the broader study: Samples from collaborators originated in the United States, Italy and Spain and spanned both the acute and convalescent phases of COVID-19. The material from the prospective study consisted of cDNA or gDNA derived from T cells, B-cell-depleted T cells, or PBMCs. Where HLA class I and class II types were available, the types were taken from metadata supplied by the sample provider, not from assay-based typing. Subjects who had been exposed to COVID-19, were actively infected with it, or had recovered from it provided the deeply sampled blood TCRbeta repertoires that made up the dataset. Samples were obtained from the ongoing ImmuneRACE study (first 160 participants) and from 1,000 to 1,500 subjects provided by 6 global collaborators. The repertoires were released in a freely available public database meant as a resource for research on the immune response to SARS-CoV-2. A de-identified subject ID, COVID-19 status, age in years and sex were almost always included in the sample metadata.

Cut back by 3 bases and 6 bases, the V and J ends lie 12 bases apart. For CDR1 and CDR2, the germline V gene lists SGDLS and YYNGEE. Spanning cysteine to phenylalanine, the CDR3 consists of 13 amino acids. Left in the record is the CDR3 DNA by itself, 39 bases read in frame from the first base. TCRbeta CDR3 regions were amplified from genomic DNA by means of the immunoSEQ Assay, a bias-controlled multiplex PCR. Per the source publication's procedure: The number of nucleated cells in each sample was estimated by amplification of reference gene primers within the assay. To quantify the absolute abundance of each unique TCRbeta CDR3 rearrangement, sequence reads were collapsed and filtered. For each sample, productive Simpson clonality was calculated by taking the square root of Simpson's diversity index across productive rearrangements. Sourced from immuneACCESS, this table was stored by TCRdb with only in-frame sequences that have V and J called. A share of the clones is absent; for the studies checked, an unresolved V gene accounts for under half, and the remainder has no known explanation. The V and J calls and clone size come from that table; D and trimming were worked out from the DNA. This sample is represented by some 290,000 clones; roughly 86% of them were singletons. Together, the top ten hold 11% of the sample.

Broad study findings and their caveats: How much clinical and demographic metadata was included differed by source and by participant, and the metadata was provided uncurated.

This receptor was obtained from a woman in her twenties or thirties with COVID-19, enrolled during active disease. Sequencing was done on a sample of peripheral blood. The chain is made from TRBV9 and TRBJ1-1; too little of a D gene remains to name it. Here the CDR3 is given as CASSGPPGAEAFF. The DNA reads TGTGCCAGCAGCGGCCCCCCGGGAGCTGAAGCTTTCTTT. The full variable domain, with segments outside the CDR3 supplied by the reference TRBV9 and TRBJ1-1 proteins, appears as DSGVTQTPKHLITATGQRVTLRCSPRSGDLSVYWYQQSLDQGLQFLIQYYNGEERAKGNILERFSAQQFPDLHSELNLSSLELGDSALYFCASSGPPGAEAFFGQGTRLTVV.